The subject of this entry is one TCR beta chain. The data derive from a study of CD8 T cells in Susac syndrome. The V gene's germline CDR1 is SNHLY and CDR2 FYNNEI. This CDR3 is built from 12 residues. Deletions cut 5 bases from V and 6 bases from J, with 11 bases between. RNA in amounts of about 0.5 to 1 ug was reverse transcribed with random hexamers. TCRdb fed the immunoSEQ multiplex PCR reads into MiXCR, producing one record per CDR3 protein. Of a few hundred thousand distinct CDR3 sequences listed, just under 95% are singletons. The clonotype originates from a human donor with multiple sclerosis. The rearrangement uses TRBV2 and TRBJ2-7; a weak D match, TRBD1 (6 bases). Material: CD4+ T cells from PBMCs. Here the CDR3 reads CASSTGIGEQYF. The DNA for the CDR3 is TGTGCCAGCAGTACAGGGATCGGCGAGCAGTACTTC.